This T cell receptor (beta chain) came from a study of blood T cell repertoires in COVID-19. Produced via immunoSEQ multiplex PCR; TCRdb's table is partial and in-frame only. The data show 150,000 to 200,000 clones, around four fifths seen once. The CDR3 totals 13 residues. From germline, CDR1 is MNHEY and CDR2 SVGAGI. Trimming removed 11 bases from V and 0 bases from J, with 11 bases in between. Sequenced material: peripheral blood. V is TRBV6-5 and J is TRBJ1-5, with D maybe TRBD1 (5 bases). This receptor was identified in a man aged 25-45 years with active or convalescent COVID-19. In nucleotides, the CDR3 is TGTGCCGGGGCAGGTTATAGCAATCAGCCCCAGCATTTT. Its translation: CAGAGYSNQPQHF.